These T cell receptor beta chains were read from a single sample in a study of blood T cell repertoires in COVID-19. The data were produced by immunoSEQ multiplex PCR, yet TCRdb's version contains in-frame clones alone and is incomplete. The table records 110,000 to 150,000 clones, around 86% of them present only once. The sample consisted of PBMCs or T cells enriched from blood (not recorded which). These receptors were taken from a man in his forties or fifties who had recovered from COVID-19. The CDR3 runs from the conserved cysteine through the conserved F or W. A D gene is named only where the DNA matches it firmly. Expanded clones are given a class, and other clones once, few, many or no size at all.

>15|TRBD1|TRBJ1-2|NA|TRBV5-1
CASRPGTGVDYGYTF
TGCGCCAGCAGGCCTGGGACAGGGGTTGACTATGGCTACACCTTC
>14|TRBD2|TRBJ2-7|NA|TRBV7-8
CASSLTSGSREQYF
TGTGCCAGCAGCTTAACTAGCGGGAGTCGCGAGCAGTACTTC
>12|NA|TRBJ1-1|NA|TRBV19
CASSPRFTEAFF
TGTGCCAGTAGTCCGAGGTTCACTGAAGCTTTCTTT
>14|NA|TRBJ2-5|NA|TRBV7-2
CASSPFGRQETQYF
TGTGCCAGCAGCCCGTTTGGGCGTCAAGAGACCCAGTACTTC
>15|NA|TRBJ2-3|once|TRBV27
CASLLTNPLTDTQYF
TGTGCCAGCCTTTTAACAAACCCCCTCACAGATACGCAGTATTTT
>16|TRBD1|TRBJ2-7|NA|TRBV3-1/TRBV3-2
CASSQRGQGSLYEQYF
TGTGCCAGCAGCCAAAGGGGGCAGGGGTCCCTCTACGAGCAGTACTTC
>16|TRBD1|TRBJ1-4|NA|TRBV4-3
CASSQDIWGTGEKLFF
TGCGCCAGCAGCCAAGATATTTGGGGGACAGGCGAAAAACTGTTTTTT
>13|NA|TRBJ2-5|NA|TRBV5-4
CASSGDFQETQYF
TGTGCCAGCAGCGGGGACTTTCAAGAGACCCAGTACTTC
>13|NA|TRBJ1-1|NA|TRBV18
CASSRQINTEAFF
TGTGCCAGCTCACGACAGATTAACACTGAAGCTTTCTTT
>14|TRBD2|TRBJ2-1|few|TRBV4-3
CASSHEILAFEQFF
TGCGCCAGCAGCCATGAAATACTAGCGTTTGAGCAGTTCTTC
>15|TRBD1|TRBJ2-3|once|TRBV9
CASSTTGGAKDTQYF
TGTGCCAGCAGCACGACAGGGGGCGCAAAAGATACGCAGTATTTT
>14|NA|TRBJ1-2|NA|TRBV28
CASSLDQRRGGYTF
TGTGCCAGCAGTTTAGACCAGAGGCGGGGCGGCTACACCTTC
>13|TRBD2|TRBJ2-7|few|TRBV11-2
CASSFGGGYEQYF
TGTGCCAGCAGCTTCGGGGGGGGATACGAGCAGTACTTC
>17|NA|TRBJ1-4|NA|TRBV9
CASSVGDWSSFNEKLFF
TGTGCCAGCAGCGTAGGCGACTGGAGCTCCTTTAATGAAAAACTGTTTTTT
>14|TRBD1|TRBJ2-7|once|TRBV7-2
CASSVRDRGFEQYF
TGTGCCAGCAGCGTCCGGGACAGGGGCTTCGAGCAGTACTTC
>12|NA|TRBJ1-2|once|TRBV12-3/TRBV12-4
CASSWATYGYTF
TGTGCCAGCAGTTGGGCCACTTATGGCTACACCTTC
>15|TRBD1|TRBJ1-1|NA|TRBV7-3
CASSLMPGGVSEAFF
TGTGCCAGCAGCTTAATGCCAGGGGGTGTATCTGAGGCTTTCTTT
>15|NA|TRBJ1-4|NA|TRBV28
CASRRQYSTNEKLFF
TGTGCCAGCAGGAGACAGTACTCAACTAATGAAAAACTGTTTTTT
>14|TRBD1|TRBJ1-4|NA|TRBV9
CASSVGQEAEKLFF
TGTGCCAGCAGCGTCGGACAGGAGGCTGAAAAACTGTTTTTT
>19|NA|TRBJ1-4|few|TRBV16
CASSQSRGGRWATNEKLFF
TGTGCCAGCAGCCAATCGCGCGGGGGGCGCTGGGCAACTAATGAAAAACTGTTTTTT
>12|NA|TRBJ1-2|NA|TRBV27
CASSLSGYGYTF
TGTGCCAGCAGTTTGTCCGGCTATGGCTACACCTTC
>14|TRBD2|TRBJ2-5|NA|TRBV7-3
CASSLSSGQETQYF
TGTGCCAGCAGCTTATCTAGCGGTCAAGAGACCCAGTACTTC
>16|TRBD2|TRBJ2-1|NA|TRBV3-1/TRBV3-2
CASSQGFSGRVNEQFF
TGTGCCAGCAGCCAGGGTTTTAGCGGGAGGGTGAACGAGCAGTTCTTC
>13|NA|TRBJ2-1|NA|TRBV30
CAWSLRGYNEQFF
TGTGCCTGGAGTCTGCGGGGCTACAATGAGCAGTTCTTC
>13|TRBD2|TRBJ2-5|NA|TRBV11-2
CASSLTSEETQYF
TGTGCCAGCAGCTTAACTAGCGAAGAGACCCAGTACTTC
>13|NA|TRBJ1-5|NA|TRBV20-1
CSASLTARPPQHF
TGCAGTGCTAGTCTGACAGCCAGGCCGCCCCAGCATTTT
>16|TRBD1|TRBJ1-1|NA|TRBV28
CASTLPDRSVNTEAFF
TGTGCCAGCACCCTGCCGGACAGGTCGGTGAACACTGAAGCTTTCTTT
>17|TRBD2|TRBJ2-3|NA|TRBV11-2
CASSLGLAGESTDTQYF
TGTGCCAGCAGCTTAGGGCTAGCGGGGGAAAGCACAGATACGCAGTATTTT
>15|TRBD1|TRBJ1-6|NA|TRBV6-5
CASTSSGTVNSPLHF
TGTGCCAGCACCTCATCCGGGACAGTCAATTCACCCCTCCACTTT
>15|NA|TRBJ1-3|NA|TRBV5-4
CASSLEQISGNTIYF
TGTGCCAGCAGCTTGGAACAGATCTCTGGAAACACCATATATTTT
>11|NA|TRBJ1-2|NA|TRBV20-1
CSAVQGKGYTF
TGCAGTGCTGTACAGGGAAAAGGCTACACCTTC
>15|TRBD2|TRBJ2-3|NA|TRBV2
CASSDALAGVDTQYF
TGTGCCAGCAGTGACGCACTAGCGGGAGTAGATACGCAGTATTTT
>15|NA|TRBJ2-3|NA|TRBV7-2
CASSFSQGSLDTQYF
TGTGCCAGCAGCTTTTCACAGGGATCCCTAGATACGCAGTATTTT
>13|TRBD1|TRBJ1-6|NA|TRBV7-3
CASRAGTGSPLHF
TGTGCCAGCAGAGCCGGGACAGGGTCACCCCTCCACTTT
>14|NA|TRBJ1-3|NA|TRBV6-5
CASRTDYAGNTIYF
TGTGCCAGCAGAACGGACTACGCCGGAAACACCATATATTTT
>14|NA|TRBJ1-2|NA|TRBV19
CASSTGDLVYGYTF
TGTGCCAGTAGTACCGGGGATCTGGTCTATGGCTACACCTTC
>15|NA|TRBJ1-1|NA|TRBV19
CASTFDGGLRTEAFF
TGTGCCAGTACCTTTGACGGGGGGCTAAGGACTGAAGCTTTCTTT
>17|NA|TRBJ2-3|NA|TRBV4-1
CASSQDRLAEGGDTQYF
TGCGCCAGCAGCCAAGATCGACTAGCTGAGGGGGGAGATACGCAGTATTTT
>14|TRBD1|TRBJ1-2|NA|TRBV5-1
CASSLAGQSYGYTF
TGCGCCAGCAGCTTGGCGGGACAGAGCTATGGCTACACCTTC
>14|TRBD1|TRBJ1-3|NA|TRBV7-9
CASGRQGAGNTIYF
TGTGCCAGCGGAAGACAGGGGGCTGGAAACACCATATATTTT
>13|NA|TRBJ1-2|NA|TRBV28
CASSLRGTNSYTF
TGTGCCAGCAGTTTAAGGGGGACTAATAGCTACACCTTC
>12|NA|TRBJ1-1|NA|TRBV10-3
CAISVMNTEAFF
TGTGCCATCAGTGTAATGAACACTGAAGCTTTCTTT
>14|NA|TRBJ2-3|NA|TRBV7-2
CASSTRTSTDTQYF
TGTGCCAGCAGCACGCGAACTAGCACAGATACGCAGTATTTT
>14|NA|TRBJ1-2|few|TRBV27
CASCPRGRDSGYTF
TGTGCCAGCTGCCCGCGGGGGCGGGATAGTGGCTACACCTTC
>17|TRBD1|TRBJ1-2|NA|TRBV18
CASSRMQLGQGEDGYTF
TGTGCCAGCTCACGCATGCAGCTGGGACAGGGGGAGGATGGCTACACCTTC